One and the same sample provided the 5 T cell receptor beta chains below, sequenced in a study of blood T cell repertoires in COVID-19. The protocol was immunoSEQ multiplex PCR, while the TCRdb copy is restricted to in-frame clones and leaves out a portion. The data hold around 94,000 clones, with 84% observed a single time. The sample comprised peripheral blood. These receptors were collected from a human donor in a cohort sampled during active COVID-19.

The chain carries TRBV19 and TRBJ1-4; TRBD1 aligns across 7 bases. Trimming at V came to 4 bases and at J to 12 bases, leaving 8 bases not matched to a gene. Per the germline V gene, CDR1 is LNHDA and CDR2 is SQIVND (reference sequence). This CDR3 is 13 amino acids long. CDR3: CASSRDSSLELFF. The CDR3 region has the DNA TGTGCCAGTAGTAGGGACAGCAGTTTAGAACTGTTTTTT. Combining the CDR3 with reference TRBV19 and TRBJ1-4 gives the whole variable domain DGGITQSPKYLFRKEGQNVTLSCEQNLNHDAMYWYRQDPGQGLRLIYYSQIVNDFQKGDIAEGYSVSREKKESFPLTVTSAQKNPTAFYLCASSRDSSLELFFGSGTQLSVL.

The gene calls are TRBV18 and TRBJ2-7, with 8 bases identical to TRBD2. This CDR3 is built from 14 residues. Trimming took 2 bases from V and 7 from J; bases not matched to a gene: 7. CDR1 and CDR2 from the germline V gene are KGHSH and LQKENI. The CDR3 nucleotides are TGTGCCAGCTCACCAACGGGGGGGCCGGGGGAGCAGTACTTC. Encoded protein: CASSPTGGPGEQYF. The variable domain in full, completed from reference TRBV18 and TRBJ2-7, reads NAGVMQNPRHLVRRRGQEARLRCSPMKGHSHVYWYRQLPEEGLKFMVYLQKENIIDESGMPKERFSAEFPKEGPSILRIQQVVRGDSAAYFCASSPTGGPGEQYFGPGTRLTVT.

This clone has just one count. This CDR3 is CASSLGFRDRGRLGQYF. The CDR3 nucleotides read TGTGCCAGCAGCTTAGGATTTCGGGACAGGGGGCGTCTTGGGCAGTACTTC. The genes are TRBV7-8 and TRBJ2-7; the match to TRBD1 covers 12 bases. V was pared by 1 base and J by 9 bases, with 13 bases of the junction left unmatched. The length of the CDR3 is 17 residues. Germline V gene data show CDR1 as SGHVS and CDR2 as FQNEAQ. The full variable domain, rest sourced from reference TRBV7-8 and TRBJ2-7, is GAGVSQSPRYKVAKRGQDVALRCDPISGHVSLFWYQQALGQGPEFLTYFQNEAQLDKSGLPSDRFFAERPEGSVSTLKIQRTQQEDSAVYLCASSLGFRDRGRLGQYFGPGTRLTVT.

This clone was detected a few times. The CDR3 sequence: CASSLGGSGYNEQFF. CDR3 in DNA: TGTGCCAGCAGCTTAGGAGGGTCGGGGTACAATGAGCAGTTCTTC. This sequence joins TRBV7-2 and TRBJ2-1; TRBD2 might be the D (5 bases). CDR1 and CDR2 from the germline V gene are SGHTA and FQGNSA. V shed 1 base and J shed 4 bases, with 11 bases lying between them. CDR3 length: 15 residues.

The chain has TRBV3-1 (or the pseudogene TRBV3-2) and TRBJ1-4; 8 nucleotides align to TRBD1. V lost 5 bases, J lost 7 bases, and 3 bases stayed unmatched. Looked up from germline, CDR1 is LGHDT and CDR2 is YNNKEL (reference sequence). This CDR3 is built from 13 residues. DNA for the CDR3: TGTGCCAGCAGCTGGACAGGGACTGAAAAACTGTTTTTT. The encoded protein is CASSWTGTEKLFF.